A selection of T cell receptor beta chains follows, all from one sample in a study of tumor and adjacent non-tumor tissue in lung cancer. TCRdb re-derived calls from the multiplex PCR reads in MiXCR, one entry per CDR3 protein. This table has 75,000 to 90,000 distinct CDR3 sequences, roughly three quarters appearing once. Material for sequencing was distant non-tumor lung tissue. Receptors were obtained from a woman aged 45-65 years with non-small cell lung cancer. Both conserved end residues are part of each CDR3. Fields, in order: V gene, clone size, D gene, J gene, CDR3 protein, CDR3 DNA. The D gene is left open where the match is weak. The size of a clone is reported for some rows only, either as once, few or many, or as a class for expanded clones.

v_gene: TRBV4-1
abundance: NA
d_gene: NA
j_gene: TRBJ2-2
CDR3aa: CASNQKARTAANTGELFF
CDR3nt: TGTGCCAGCAACCAAAAAGCCAGGACAGCCGCGAACACCGGGGAGCTGTTTTTT

v_gene: TRBV12-5
abundance: NA
d_gene: NA
j_gene: TRBJ2-2
CDR3aa: CANGSLPGPGTGELFF
CDR3nt: TGTGCTAATGGTTCGTTGCCGGGACCCGGGACCGGGGAGCTGTTTTTT

v_gene: TRBV29-1
abundance: NA
d_gene: NA
j_gene: TRBJ2-2
CDR3aa: CSVETGRLNTGELFF
CDR3nt: TGCAGCGTTGAGACGGGACGGCTCAACACCGGGGAGCTATTTTTT

v_gene: TRBV5-1
abundance: many
d_gene: NA
j_gene: TRBJ2-2
CDR3aa: CASSLGLDTGELFF
CDR3nt: TGCGCCAGCAGCTTGGGATTGGACACCGGGGAGCTGTTTTTT

v_gene: TRBV11-1
abundance: NA
d_gene: NA
j_gene: TRBJ1-1
CDR3aa: CASNLDSSTESFF
CDR3nt: TGTGCCAGCAACTTGGACAGCAGCACTGAATCTTTCTTT

v_gene: TRBV11-1
abundance: once
d_gene: NA
j_gene: TRBJ2-1
CDR3aa: CASSLVARGSHEQFF
CDR3nt: NA

v_gene: TRBV29-1
abundance: few
d_gene: NA
j_gene: TRBJ2-7
CDR3aa: CSVDSSGGSYGQYF
CDR3nt: TGTAGCGTCGACTCCTCGGGTGGGTCCTACGGGCAGTACTTC

v_gene: TRBV6-2/TRBV6-3
abundance: NA
d_gene: NA
j_gene: TRBJ2-2
CDR3aa: CTSSYSDTGELFF
CDR3nt: TGTACCAGCAGTTACTCAGACACCGGGGAACTGTTTTTT

v_gene: TRBV5-4
abundance: NA
d_gene: NA
j_gene: TRBJ1-1
CDR3aa: CAGSSEVNPTEAFF
CDR3nt: TGTGCCGGCAGCTCGGAGGTCAACCCCACGGAAGCTTTCTTT

v_gene: TRBV6-1
abundance: NA
d_gene: TRBD2
j_gene: TRBJ2-7
CDR3aa: CASGAGEVRGQYF
CDR3nt: TGTGCCAGCGGAGCGGGAGAGGTCCGCGGGCAGTACTTC

v_gene: TRBV5-1
abundance: NA
d_gene: NA
j_gene: TRBJ2-3
CDR3aa: CASTTAGSPSTGTQYF
CDR3nt: TGCGCCAGCACTACCGCGGGATCTCCTAGCACAGGTACGCAGTATTTT

v_gene: TRBV6-1
abundance: NA
d_gene: NA
j_gene: TRBJ2-7
CDR3aa: CASGERVSWVYEQYF
CDR3nt: TGTGCCAGCGGTGAAAGGGTGTCTTGGGTTTACGAGCAGTACTTC

v_gene: TRBV28
abundance: NA
d_gene: NA
j_gene: TRBJ1-2
CDR3aa: CASGFWATRDKNYGYTF
CDR3nt: TGCGCCAGTGGTTTTTGGGCTACGCGGGACAAAAACTATGGCTACACCTTC

v_gene: TRBV11-2
abundance: few
d_gene: TRBD1
j_gene: TRBJ1-2
CDR3aa: CISSLDRGDGYTF
CDR3nt: TGTATCAGCAGCTTAGACAGGGGGGATGGCTACACATTC

v_gene: TRBV14
abundance: NA
d_gene: NA
j_gene: TRBJ2-2
CDR3aa: CASNPQNTGELLF
CDR3nt: TGTGCCAGCAACCCGCAGAACACCGGGGAGCTGCTTTTT

v_gene: TRBV20-1
abundance: NA
d_gene: NA
j_gene: TRBJ2-3
CDR3aa: CSAGNPGTSTDTQYF
CDR3nt: TGCAGTGCAGGAAACCCCGGGACTAGCACAGATACGCAGTATTTT

v_gene: TRBV13
abundance: once
d_gene: NA
j_gene: TRBJ2-5
CDR3aa: CASSPGTIQETQYF
CDR3nt: TGTGCTAGCAGCCCTGGGACAATCCAAGAGACCCAGTACTTC

v_gene: TRBV11-2
abundance: NA
d_gene: NA
j_gene: TRBJ2-1
CDR3aa: CASSLELGGHEQFF
CDR3nt: TGTGCCAGTAGCTTAGAACTCGGGGGACATGAGCAGTTCTTC

v_gene: TRBV6-5
abundance: NA
d_gene: TRBD1
j_gene: TRBJ1-1
CDR3aa: CACREGQMNAEAFF
CDR3nt: TGTGCCTGTCGGGAGGGACAGATGAACGCTGAAGCTTTCTTT

v_gene: TRBV12-3/TRBV12-4
abundance: NA
d_gene: NA
j_gene: TRBJ2-2
CDR3aa: CASSSSGPMPGEPFF
CDR3nt: TGTGCCAGCAGTTCCTCGGGCCCCATGCCAGGGGAGCCGTTTTTT

v_gene: TRBV10-2
abundance: NA
d_gene: NA
j_gene: TRBJ2-3
CDR3aa: CATRLSDAQYF
CDR3nt: TGCGCCACCCGACTCTCGGATGCGCAGTATTTT

v_gene: TRBV11-2
abundance: NA
d_gene: TRBD1
j_gene: TRBJ1-2
CDR3aa: CASSLETGGRGYDYTF
CDR3nt: TGTGCCAGCAGCTTAGAGACAGGGGGGCGAGGATATGACTACACCTTC

v_gene: TRBV5-1
abundance: NA
d_gene: NA
j_gene: TRBJ1-1
CDR3aa: CASSLDGGEGTEAFF
CDR3nt: TGCGCCAGCAGCTTGGATGGCGGGGAGGGCACTGAAGCTTTCTTT

v_gene: TRBV28
abundance: NA
d_gene: NA
j_gene: TRBJ1-4
CDR3aa: CPGSSASQGGEKLFF
CDR3nt: TGTCCCGGCAGTTCCGCGAGCCAGGGAGGGGAAAAACTGTTTTTT

v_gene: TRBV29-1
abundance: NA
d_gene: NA
j_gene: TRBJ2-1
CDR3aa: CSVEDLEGWSPYNEHLF
CDR3nt: TGCAGCGTTGAAGATCTAGAAGGGTGGAGCCCCTACAATGAGCATCTCTTC

v_gene: TRBV29-1
abundance: NA
d_gene: NA
j_gene: TRBJ2-3
CDR3aa: CSVDALMQYF
CDR3nt: TGCAGCGTTGATGCCCTTATGCAGTATTTT

v_gene: TRBV29-1
abundance: NA
d_gene: NA
j_gene: TRBJ2-1
CDR3aa: CSVEGGVRVVSYNEQSF
CDR3nt: TGCAGCGTTGAAGGGGGAGTCAGGGTAGTGTCCTACAATGAGCAGTCCTTC

v_gene: TRBV6-1
abundance: NA
d_gene: TRBD1
j_gene: TRBJ2-3
CDR3aa: CASNGTGGRVTQYF
CDR3nt: TGTGCCAGTAATGGCACAGGGGGCCGTGTTACGCAGTATTTT

v_gene: TRBV11-2
abundance: NA
d_gene: TRBD2
j_gene: TRBJ2-1
CDR3aa: CASSLSSGGSWSDHNEQFF
CDR3nt: TGTGCCAGCAGCTTAAGTAGCGGGGGGTCTTGGAGTGATCACAATGAGCAGTTCTTC

v_gene: TRBV13
abundance: many
d_gene: NA
j_gene: TRBJ2-2
CDR3aa: CASSPGGRDTGELFF
CDR3nt: TGTGCCAGCAGCCCCGGAGGGCGGGACACCGGGGAGCTGTTTTTT

v_gene: TRBV7-3
abundance: NA
d_gene: TRBD1
j_gene: TRBJ2-3
CDR3aa: CASSLTRTGEDTQYF
CDR3nt: TGTGCCAGCAGCTTAACTAGGACAGGGGAAGATACCCAGTATTTT

v_gene: TRBV6-1
abundance: NA
d_gene: NA
j_gene: TRBJ2-5
CDR3aa: CASRKNSPRVTQYF
CDR3nt: TGTGCCAGCAGAAAGAACTCACCTCGAGTGACCCAGTATTTC

v_gene: TRBV11-1
abundance: NA
d_gene: NA
j_gene: TRBJ2-1
CDR3aa: CASNPAPSTGDDQFF
CDR3nt: TGTGCCAGCAACCCGGCTCCTTCGACGGGCGATGATCAGTTCTTC

v_gene: TRBV6-5
abundance: NA
d_gene: NA
j_gene: TRBJ2-5
CDR3aa: CASSAKDIQGTQYF
CDR3nt: TGTGCCAGCAGTGCCAAGGACATCCAAGGGACCCAGTACTTC

v_gene: TRBV6-1
abundance: NA
d_gene: NA
j_gene: TRBJ2-7
CDR3aa: CASSERRRGPYKQYF
CDR3nt: TGTGCCAGCAGTGAAAGAAGGCGGGGACCCTACAAGCAGTACTTC

v_gene: TRBV12-3/TRBV12-4
abundance: many
d_gene: NA
j_gene: TRBJ2-1
CDR3aa: CASSLRGMGSYNEQFF
CDR3nt: TGTGCCAGCAGTTTAAGGGGGATGGGGTCCTACAATGAGCAGTTCTTC

v_gene: TRBV4-1
abundance: NA
d_gene: NA
j_gene: TRBJ2-1
CDR3aa: CASSPEPGYNEQLF
CDR3nt: TGCGCCAGCAGCCCCGAGCCGGGGTACAATGAGCAATTGTTC